These 20 T cell receptor beta chains were all obtained from the same sample, sequenced in a study of control samples from healthy donors and cancer patients. Sequenced by immunoSEQ multiplex PCR; TCRdb stores in-frame clones only, minus some. The sample shows around 26,000 clones, more than 75% of them seen only once. The material sequenced was PBMCs. The receptor set was obtained from a man in his sixties with colorectal cancer.

The chain combines TRBV24-1 with TRBJ1-1, with D possibly matching TRBD1 (5 bases). The CDR3 consists of 12 residues. CDR1 and CDR2 from the germline V gene are KGHDR and SFDVKD. The V and J ends lost 7 bases and 5 bases respectively, with 10 bases between them. This CDR3 is CATSGGGTEAFF. CDR3 nucleotide sequence: TGTGCCACCAGCGGGGGGGGGACTGAAGCTTTCTTT.

This clone was detected once. The gene calls are TRBV9 and TRBJ1-1; D remains unclear. The germline V gene encodes CDR1 SGDLS and CDR2 YYNGEE. V was pared by 2 bases and J by 0 bases, with 8 bases between. This CDR3 region has 14 residues. The CDR3 DNA is TGTGCCAGCAGCGTGGACCGTATGAACACTGAAGCTTTCTTT. Its translation: CASSVDRMNTEAFF.

The rearrangement joins TRBV4-1 to TRBJ1-5; D is ambiguous. Per germline, CDR1 MGHRA and CDR2 YSYEKL. The CDR3 extends over 16 amino acids. Trimming cost V 0 bases and J 0 bases, with 9 bases left between them. CDR3 sequence: CASSQDMAGSNQPQHF. The CDR3, as DNA: TGCGCCAGCAGCCAAGATATGGCAGGTAGCAATCAGCCCCAGCATTTT.

Concerning this clone itself: At one end, the junction sequence differs from germline, possibly due to a read error. The V and J genes are TRBV5-5 and TRBJ2-7; TRBD2 is a possible D gene (7 bases). This CDR3 contains 14 residues. From germline, CDR1 is SGHKS and CDR2 YYEKEE (reference sequence). The CDR3 loop is CASSLFGGPYEQYF. Written as DNA, the CDR3 is TGTGCCAGCAGCTTATTCGGGGGGCCCTATGAGCAGTACTTC. The full variable domain, completed using reference TRBV5-5 and TRBJ2-7, is DAGVTQSPTHLIKTRGQQVTLRCSPISGHKSVSWYQQVLGQGPQFIFQYYEKEERGRGNFPDRFSARQFPNYSSELNVNALLLGDSALYLCASSLFGGPYEQYFGPGTRLTVT.

The CDR3 DNA is TGTGCCACCAGTGATTTCCGGGACAGCCAAGAGACCCAGTACTTC. This translates into CATSDFRDSQETQYF. The chain is built from TRBV24-1 and TRBJ2-5; TRBD1 matches at 7 bases. Germline V lookup: CDR1 KGHDR, CDR2 SFDVKD. V was pared by 1 base and J by 1 base, with 2 bases of the junction left unmatched. The CDR3 loop spans 15 amino acids.

The CDR3 nucleotides read TGTGCCAGCACTGACAGGGAAAGGGTGGGCAATGAGCAGTTCTTC. Protein: CASTDRERVGNEQFF. The chain couples TRBV27 to TRBJ2-1; 7 nucleotides line up with TRBD1. CDR1 and CDR2 from the germline V gene are MNHEY and SMNVEV (reference sequence). The CDR3 runs 15 residues. The V and J ends lost 7 bases and 6 bases, in that order; junction bases with no gene match: 12.

V gene TRBV5-1 combines with J gene TRBJ1-5, with D perhaps TRBD1 (6 bases). The germline gives CDR1 SGHRS, CDR2 YFSETQ. V shed 0 bases and J shed 2 bases, with 12 bases lying between them. The CDR3 is 16 residues long. CDR3 protein: CASSLEGGGGNQPQHF. The CDR3 nucleotides read TGCGCCAGCAGCTTGGAAGGGGGGGGAGGCAATCAGCCCCAGCATTTT.

The J gene is TRBJ1-2, the V gene TRBV2, with D maybe TRBD1 (6 bases). CDR1 is SNHLY and CDR2 is FYNNEI in the germline V gene. V lost 7 bases, J lost 8 bases, and 14 bases lay in between. CDR3 length: 12 amino acids. The DNA of the CDR3 is TGTGCCAGCACTCCAGGGGTAGGAGGCTACACCTTC. Residues: CASTPGVGGYTF.

The chain joins TRBV18 to TRBJ1-4; D gene unclear. The CDR3 contains 15 residues. Between the trimmed V and J ends, which lost 2 bases and 6 bases, there was a span of 13 bases. CDR1 is KGHSH, CDR2 LQKENI, per germline. The CDR3 region has the DNA TGTGCCAGCTCACCAACAGCGTCTAACGATGAAAAACTGTTTTTT. It specifies CASSPTASNDEKLFF.

This chain uses TRBV11-3 with TRBJ2-1; 7 nucleotides agree with TRBD1. CDR1 SGHNT and CDR2 YENEEA come from the germline V gene. The CDR3 has 13 residues. Trimming cost V 4 bases and J 5 bases; bases outside gene matches: 2. CDR3 in amino acids: CASSSGTDNEQFF. The CDR3 DNA sequence: TGTGCCAGCAGCTCCGGGACAGACAATGAGCAGTTCTTC.

This clone is labeled medium-sized. The chain combines TRBV7-2 with TRBJ1-3; the D gene is possibly TRBD1 (5 bases). V was cut by 3 bases and J by 0 bases, with 9 bases left in between. Germline loops: CDR1 SGHTA, CDR2 FQGNSA. The CDR3 runs to 15 residues. CDR3 in DNA: TGTGCCAGCAGCTTTTCCCAGGGCTCTGGAAACACCATATATTTT. As protein: CASSFSQGSGNTIYF.

The chain joins TRBV30 to TRBJ1-2; D is uncertain. Germline values: CDR1 GTSNPN, CDR2 SVGIG (reference sequence). The CDR3 loop spans 12 amino acids. Trimming shortened V by 4 bases and J by 2 bases, and 8 bases separated the two germline ends. This chain's CDR3 is CAWKKGNYGYTF. In DNA, the CDR3 is TGTGCCTGGAAGAAAGGCAACTATGGCTACACCTTC.

The table lists this clone with a few counts. V usage is TRBV5-6 and J usage is TRBJ1-6; D not certain. The CDR3 has 16 amino acids. V gave up 4 bases and J gave up 6 bases, with 17 bases separating them. The germline gives CDR1 SGHDT, CDR2 YYEEEE. CDR3 sequence: CASSATRASFNSPLHF. Here the CDR3 DNA reads TGTGCCAGCAGCGCAACAAGGGCCAGCTTTAATTCACCCCTCCACTTT. Looking up the rest from reference TRBV5-6 and TRBJ1-6 gives the full variable domain: DAGVTQSPTHLIKTRGQQVTLRCSPKSGHDTVSWYQQALGQGPQFIFQYYEEEERQRGNFPDRFSGHQFPNYSSELNVNALLLGDSALYLCASSATRASFNSPLHFGNGTRLTVT.

The chain joins TRBV28 to TRBJ2-1, with D possibly TRBD2 on 6 matching bases. Trimming stripped 4 bases from V and 7 bases from J, with 8 bases between. The CDR3 has 12 residues. Germline V gene sequence: CDR1 MDHEN, CDR2 SYDVKM. The CDR3 loop reads CASSWRGNEQFF. In DNA form, the CDR3 reads TGTGCCAGCAGTTGGCGGGGTAATGAGCAGTTCTTC.

This chain links TRBV3-1 (or the pseudogene TRBV3-2) with TRBJ2-1; D is perhaps TRBD1 (5 bases). This CDR3 contains 15 residues. V was pared by 3 bases and J by 8 bases, with 17 bases between. CDR1 and CDR2 (germline): LGHDT, YNNKEL (reference sequence). The chain's CDR3 is CASSHSTAGWDEQFF. CDR3 in DNA: TGTGCCAGCAGCCATTCTACGGCAGGGTGGGATGAGCAGTTCTTC.

The chain recombines TRBV29-1 with TRBJ2-5, with D possibly matching TRBD1 (5 bases). Germline values: CDR1 SQVTM, CDR2 ANQGSEA. The CDR3 extends over 12 amino acids. V was cut by 5 bases and J by 1 base, with 8 bases left in between. The CDR3 loop is CSVRGIQETQYF. In DNA, the CDR3 is TGCAGCGTTAGGGGTATCCAAGAGACCCAGTACTTC.

The CDR3 protein is CASSLGRGGYTEAFF. The CDR3 region has the DNA TGTGCCAGCAGCTTGGGTAGGGGGGGGTACACTGAAGCTTTCTTT. The J gene is TRBJ1-1, the V gene TRBV5-4, with a possible D match to TRBD1 (6 bases). The CDR3 contains 15 residues. CDR1 SGHNT and CDR2 YYREEE come from the germline V gene (reference sequence). Trimming removed 0 bases from V and 3 bases from J, with 12 bases in between.

V is TRBV27 and J is TRBJ2-6; D gene unclear. The CDR3 spans 15 residues. Germline V gene data show CDR1 as MNHEY and CDR2 as SMNVEV (reference sequence). V was trimmed by 5 bases and J by 2 bases, leaving 10 bases between them. The CDR3 nucleotides read TGTGCCAGCAGTCCTGGACGTACTGGGGCCAACGTCCTGACTTTC. Its protein is CASSPGRTGANVLTF.

This clone has just a few counts. The V gene is TRBV30, the J gene TRBJ1-2; TRBD1 matches 10 bases. The germline gives CDR1 GTSNPN, CDR2 SVGIG (reference sequence). The CDR3 spans 14 residues. V shed 4 bases and J 5 bases; nucleotides not matched to a gene: 7. In DNA form, the CDR3 reads TGTGCCTGGAAGAACGCGGGACAGGGGTATGGCTACACCTTC. It codes for CAWKNAGQGYGYTF.

J is TRBJ1-2 and V is TRBV4-3; no reliable D call. V lost 1 base, J lost 7 bases, and 10 bases lay in between. Germline CDR1 LGHNA, CDR2 YSLEER. The CDR3 loop spans 13 amino acids. DNA of the CDR3: TGCGCCAGCAGCCAAGTTGTTGGAGTTGGCTACACCTTC. Protein sequence: CASSQVVGVGYTF.